This entry lists 22 T cell receptor beta chains sequenced from one sample in a study of T cells in Graves' hyperthyroidism and ophthalmopathy. The source material, RNA transcripts, was used to amplify TCR beta CDR3 regions. Initially, a first-round RT-PCR of the TCR CDR3 employed the HTBI primer set. TCRdb reanalysed the multiplex PCR reads using MiXCR and keeps one entry per CDR3 protein. Here the sample spans 300,000 or so distinct CDR3 sequences, 16% being singletons. The sample taken for sequencing was blood. All receptors derive from a man aged 30-40 years with Graves' hyperthyroidism.

This clonotype has ten or more counts. The chain employs TRBV24-1 and TRBJ2-2; TRBD1 is a possible D gene (6 bases). Trimming took off 7 bases at V and 2 bases at J, with 7 bases between the two ends. There are 13 residues in the CDR3. Per germline, CDR1 KGHDR and CDR2 SFDVKD. CDR3 DNA: TGTGCCACCAGGGACAGTAACACCGGGGAGCTGTTTTTT. Translation: CATRDSNTGELFF.

This clonotype has a handful of counts. The chain combines TRBV12-3 or TRBV12-4 with TRBJ2-6, with D possibly TRBD1 on 5 matching bases. V was cut by 2 bases and J by 0 bases, with 14 bases left in between. There are 18 residues in the CDR3. The DNA for the CDR3 is TGTGCCAGCAGTTTACCCAGGGTCTTTCGCTCTGGGGCCAACGTCCTGACTTTC. Residues: CASSLPRVFRSGANVLTF.

This clonotype was seen ten or more times. The CDR3 spells CASTGSYEQYF. DNA of the CDR3: TGTGCCAGCACTGGATCCTACGAGCAGTACTTC. The chain couples TRBV2 to TRBJ2-7; D call uncertain. Trimming pared 7 bases from V and 1 base from J, leaving 5 bases between. Germline CDR1 reads SNHLY; CDR2 reads FYNNEI. The CDR3 length is 11 residues.

In this sample, this clonotype turned up once. Just one base apart from a much larger clone, this may be a read error. This chain uses TRBV12-3 or TRBV12-4 with TRBJ2-2, with 7 positions matching TRBD1. V dropped 10 bases and J dropped 0; count of bases not matched to a gene: 8. The CDR3 length is 15 residues. This CDR3 is CANNLRGTNTGELFF. In nucleotides, the CDR3 is TGTGCCAACAACCTCAGGGGGACGAACACCGGGGAGCTGTTTTTT.

This clonotype has only a few counts. The chain links TRBV3-1 to TRBJ2-7; 9 bases are shared with TRBD1. Trimming took 1 base from V and 4 from J; bases not matched to a gene: 17. Germline CDR1 is LGHDT and CDR2 is YNNKEL (reference sequence). This CDR3 is built from 19 residues. Here the CDR3 DNA reads TGTGCCAGCAGCCAAGTCGTGGATAAGACCGGGACAGGGATTTACGAGCAGTACTTC. Translating gives CASSQVVDKTGTGIYEQYF.

The chain joins TRBV6-2 or TRBV6-3 to TRBJ2-3, with no clear D. CDR1 MNHEY and CDR2 SVGEGT come from the germline V gene. V lost 5 bases, J lost 2 bases, and 17 bases lay in between. CDR3 length equals 16 residues. The CDR3 loop reads CASSRQRVGSTDTQYF. The CDR3 DNA reads as TGTGCCAGCAGTAGGCAAAGGGTGGGGTCCACAGATACGCAGTATTTT.

This clonotype was counted ten times or more. The chain combines TRBV10-1 with TRBJ2-1; D perhaps matches TRBD1 (5 bases). The germline V and J ends were trimmed by 9 bases and 0 bases, with 9 bases remaining between them. The CDR3 loop spans 13 amino acids. CDR1 and CDR2 from the germline V gene are WNHNN and SYGVQD (reference sequence). In nucleotides, the CDR3 is TGCGCCAGGGACATGAGCTCCTACAATGAGCAGTTCTTC. Encoded protein: CARDMSSYNEQFF.

This clonotype was observed at least ten times. V usage is TRBV24-1 and J usage is TRBJ2-3, with D unclear. This CDR3 has 12 amino acids. CDR1 and CDR2 (germline): KGHDR, SFDVKD. Trimming shortened V by 9 bases and J by 6 bases, and 12 bases separated the two germline ends. CDR3 loop: CATGSSADTQYF. In DNA, the CDR3 is TGTGCCACCGGCTCCAGCGCGGATACGCAGTATTTT.

This clonotype was picked up many times. The chain joins TRBV20-1 to TRBJ1-2, with D tentatively TRBD1 (5 bases). This CDR3 is built from 13 residues. Trimming left V 5 bases short and J 8 bases short, with 18 bases between. Germline CDR1 is DFQATT and CDR2 is SNEGSKA (reference sequence). The CDR3: CSAEKGGGEGYTF. CDR3 nucleotides: TGCAGTGCTGAGAAGGGCGGAGGGGAAGGCTACACCTTC.

This clonotype was counted a few times. The rearrangement joins TRBV5-1 to TRBJ2-1; 15 bases agree with TRBD2. Per the germline V gene, CDR1 is SGHRS and CDR2 is YFSETQ. V lost 4 bases, J lost 8 bases, and 4 bases stayed unmatched. The CDR3 consists of 15 residues. The chain's CDR3 is CASSPGLAGGHEQFF. The DNA of the CDR3 is TGCGCCAGCAGCCCGGGACTAGCGGGAGGTCATGAGCAGTTCTTC.

This clonotype was observed many times. The CDR3 protein is CASRPGGPPYQETQYF. DNA for the CDR3: TGTGCCAGCAGGCCCGGGGGACCCCCGTACCAAGAGACCCAGTACTTC. This chain joins TRBV12-3 or TRBV12-4 and TRBJ2-5, with D possibly matching TRBD2 (6 bases). The CDR3 consists of 16 residues. The V end lost 6 bases, the J end lost 0 bases, and 17 bases lay between the germline ends.

Many counts were recorded for this clonotype. V and J are TRBV12-3 or TRBV12-4 and TRBJ2-1; 12 bases match TRBD2. V dropped 5 bases and J dropped 9; count of bases not matched to a gene: 8. CDR3 length equals 15 residues. CDR3 nucleotides: TGTGCCAGCAGTACCCTAGCGGGAGGGTCTAGTGAGCAGTTCTTC. It codes for CASSTLAGGSSEQFF.

The chain combines TRBV18 with TRBJ2-1; D is uncertain. CDR1 is KGHSH and CDR2 is LQKENI in the germline V gene. V was pared by 0 bases and J by 8 bases, with 11 bases between. The CDR3 has 14 residues. CDR3 sequence reads: CASSPPNYQDEQFF. DNA of the CDR3: TGTGCCAGCTCACCACCGAATTATCAGGATGAGCAGTTCTTC. The full variable domain, in which reference TRBV18 and TRBJ2-1 provide the parts outside the CDR3, is NAGVMQNPRHLVRRRGQEARLRCSPMKGHSHVYWYRQLPEEGLKFMVYLQKENIIDESGMPKERFSAEFPKEGPSILRIQQVVRGDSAAYFCASSPPNYQDEQFFGPGTRLTVL.

This sequence joins TRBV28 and TRBJ1-1; 7 bases map to TRBD1. With V trimmed by 5 bases and J by 8 bases, 11 bases remained unmatched. The CDR3 is 14 residues long. Germline assignment: CDR1 MDHEN and CDR2 SYDVKM. The CDR3 reads CASSLTGTATEAFF. CDR3 DNA: TGTGCCAGCAGTCTGACCGGGACAGCTACAGAAGCTTTCTTT.

This clonotype was detected many times. The J gene is TRBJ1-6, the V gene TRBV6-5; possible D gene TRBD1, 5 bases. V was cut by 0 bases and J by 10 bases, with 19 bases left in between. Germline V lookup: CDR1 MNHEY, CDR2 SVGAGI. This CDR3 comprises 17 residues. CDR3 amino acids: CASSYSGRLNGGSPLHF. In nucleotides, the CDR3 is TGTGCCAGCAGTTACTCGGGTAGACTTAATGGGGGATCACCCCTCCACTTT.

This clonotype was seen a few times. The chain joins TRBV14 to TRBJ2-1, with D maybe TRBD2 (6 bases). V lost 8 bases and J 6 bases, leaving 14 bases between the germline ends. In germline, CDR1 is SGHDN, CDR2 FVKESK. The CDR3 sequence is 13 residues long. Written as DNA, the CDR3 is TGTGCCAGCGGGGACTTACGCGGCAATGAGCAGTTCTTC. It specifies CASGDLRGNEQFF.

Of note for this clonotype: In this CDR3 the conserved last residue, phenylalanine or tryptophan, is missing, so a read error is likely. V and J are TRBV5-1 and TRBJ2-7; TRBD2 might be the D (6 bases). Looked up from germline, CDR1 is SGHRS and CDR2 is YFSETQ. The V gene lost 2 bases and the J gene lost 2 bases, with 11 bases spanning the gap. The CDR3 totals 14 residues. CDR3 coding DNA: TGCGCCAGCAGCTTAGGTAGCGGCACCTACGAGCAGTACCTC. It is translated as CASSLGSGTYEQYL.

The chain carries TRBV14 and TRBJ2-1; no clear D gene. V was pared by 1 base and J by 9 bases, with 7 bases between. The CDR3 loop spans 12 amino acids. CDR1 is SGHDN and CDR2 is FVKESK in the germline V gene. CDR3 in amino acids: CASSQANSEQFF. In DNA form, the CDR3 reads TGTGCCAGCAGCCAAGCAAACTCTGAGCAGTTCTTC.

This clonotype has a count of ten or more. The rearrangement links TRBV20-1 to TRBJ1-4; D ambiguous. V shed 2 bases and J shed 5 bases, with 12 bases lying between them. CDR1 and CDR2 from the germline V gene are DFQATT and SNEGSKA (reference sequence). The CDR3 totals 14 residues. Here the CDR3 DNA reads TGCAGTGCTAGAAACATGGGAATGAATGAAAAACTGTTTTTT. Encoded protein: CSARNMGMNEKLFF.

This clonotype was observed a handful of times. CDR3 coding DNA: TGCGCCAGCAGCTTGGCCTTGGGAGACACCGGGGAGCTGTTTTTT. Residues: CASSLALGDTGELFF. The chain is built from TRBV5-1 and TRBJ2-2; D is possibly TRBD2 (5 bases). V lost 0 bases to trimming and J lost 3 bases, with 9 bases between them. The CDR3 has 15 residues. The germline CDR1 and CDR2 sequences are SGHRS and YFSETQ.

This clonotype was seen a few times. DNA of the CDR3: TGTGCCGTCCAGGTGGCTTTCTTT. It specifies CAVQVAFF. The J gene is TRBJ1-1, the V gene TRBV7-9; D is unclear. This CDR3 contains 8 residues. Per germline, CDR1 SEHNR and CDR2 FQNEAQ (reference sequence). Trimming took 11 bases from V and 11 from J, leaving 9 bases between them.

This clonotype was observed at least ten times. CDR3 in amino acids: CASSLGTEPEQYF. The CDR3 DNA is TGTGCCAGCAGCTTAGGGACAGAGCCCGAGCAGTACTTC. The genes are TRBV7-6 and TRBJ2-7, with TRBD1 as a possible D gene (6 bases). Trimming pared 1 base from V and 6 bases from J, leaving 10 bases between. The CDR3 contains 13 residues. In germline, CDR1 is SGHVS, CDR2 FNYEAQ. The full variable domain, completed using reference TRBV7-6 and TRBJ2-7, is GAGVSQSPRYKVTKRGQDVALRCDPISGHVSLYWYRQALGQGPEFLTYFNYEAQQDKSGLPNDRFSAERPEGSISTLTIQRTEQRDSAMYRCASSLGTEPEQYFGPGTRLTVT.